One sample yielded the 27 T cell receptor beta chains listed below, sequenced in a study of CD4 T cell repertoires in COVID-19. The table came from immunoSEQ multiplex PCR; TCRdb's copy has only in-frame clones and leaves some out. The table includes about 75,000 clones, roughly 85% detected once. The starting material was CD4+ T cells from peripheral blood, obtained after recovery from COVID-19. The receptors derive from a human donor who had COVID-19.

CDR3 sequence: CASREREQFF. The CDR3 coding sequence is TGTGCCAGCAGGGAGCGTGAGCAGTTCTTC. J is TRBJ2-1 and V is TRBV5-8; D gene uncertain. The ends were cut back, 5 bases at V and 9 bases at J, with 6 bases in the middle. CDR1 and CDR2 from the germline V gene are SGHTS and YDEGEE. This CDR3 spans 10 amino acids.

This clone was detected a few times. This chain joins TRBV7-2 and TRBJ2-4; weak D call: TRBD1 (6 bases). The CDR3 loop spans 16 amino acids. Trimming cost V 5 bases and J 1 base, with 15 bases left between them. Germline CDR1 reads SGHTA; CDR2 reads FQGNSA. CDR3 amino acids: CASSPNRVGAKNIQYF. As DNA, the CDR3 is TGTGCCAGCAGCCCCAACAGGGTGGGTGCCAAAAACATTCAGTACTTC.

CDR3 DNA sequence: TGCGCCAGCAGCGGTTCGACGCTAACCTACGAGCAGTACTTC. Protein sequence: CASSGSTLTYEQYF. V gene TRBV5-1 combines with J gene TRBJ2-7, with D uncertain. Germline V lookup: CDR1 SGHRS, CDR2 YFSETQ. V lost 4 bases and J lost 2, with 13 bases in between. The CDR3 contains 14 residues.

This clone was observed once. V is TRBV11-2 and J is TRBJ2-1; D remains ambiguous. V was pared by 3 bases and J by 7 bases, with 10 bases between. CDR3 size: 13 residues. Germline lookup yields CDR1 SGHAT and CDR2 FQNNGV. The CDR3 DNA reads as TGTGCCAGCAGCTTCGTACGCAGTAATGAGCAGTTCTTC. Encoded protein: CASSFVRSNEQFF.

The J gene is TRBJ2-5, the V gene TRBV5-1; 10 nucleotides line up with TRBD2. Losses at the gene ends were 4 bases for V and 5 bases for J; bases not matched to a gene: 17. Per the germline V gene, CDR1 is SGHRS and CDR2 is YFSETQ. There are 18 residues in the CDR3. CDR3 loop: CASSPLASRSGGVETQYF. The CDR3 DNA reads TGCGCCAGCAGCCCGCTGGCTTCAAGGAGCGGGGGGGTGGAGACCCAGTACTTC.

This chain joins TRBV6-5 and TRBJ2-6; the D gene is possibly TRBD1 (5 bases). Between the trimmed V and J ends, which lost 5 bases and 12 bases, there was a span of 14 bases. The CDR3 contains 13 residues. The germline V gene has CDR1 MNHEY and CDR2 SVGAGI. The CDR3 DNA follows: TGTGCCAGCAGTCCGACAGTCAGCAGCGTCCTGACTTTC. Protein: CASSPTVSSVLTF.

The rearrangement links TRBV7-2 to TRBJ1-2, with D unclear. Germline V gene lookup returns CDR1 SGHTA and CDR2 FQGNSA. The length of the CDR3 is 15 residues. V was trimmed by 2 bases and J by 6 bases, leaving 16 bases between them. In DNA, the CDR3 is TGTGCCAGCAGCTTACCCCAGGAACACCTCCATGGCTACACCTTC. As protein: CASSLPQEHLHGYTF.

V usage is TRBV28 and J usage is TRBJ2-7; 7 bases are shared with TRBD1. CDR3 size: 13 residues. CDR1 and CDR2 from the germline V gene are MDHEN and SYDVKM. Trimming cost V 6 bases and J 0 bases; bases outside gene matches: 2. The CDR3 here is CASSRDSSYEQYF. CDR3 DNA: TGTGCCAGCAGCCGGGACAGCTCCTACGAGCAGTACTTC. Looking up the rest from reference TRBV28 and TRBJ2-7 gives the full variable domain: DVKVTQSSRYLVKRTGEKVFLECVQDMDHENMFWYRQDPGLGLRLIYFSYDVKMKEKGDIPEGYSVSREKKERFSLILESASTNQTSMYLCASSRDSSYEQYFGPGTRLTVT.

This clone occurred once. The CDR3 spells CASSQGGSGEAFF. The CDR3 DNA follows: TGTGCCAGCAGCCAGGGCGGCAGCGGTGAAGCTTTCTTT. The chain joins TRBV4-2 to TRBJ1-1; D unclear. In germline, CDR1 is LGHNA, CDR2 YNFKEQ. This CDR3 spans 13 amino acids. V shed 3 bases and J shed 7 bases, with 12 bases lying between them.

The chain has TRBV6-5 and TRBJ1-1; D perhaps matches TRBD1 (5 bases). CDR1 and CDR2 (germline): MNHEY, SVGAGI. This CDR3 region has 15 residues. Trimming cost V 0 bases and J 5 bases, with 13 bases left between them. The CDR3 loop is CASSYSRQGDTEAFF. The CDR3 region has the DNA TGTGCCAGCAGTTACTCAAGGCAGGGAGATACTGAAGCTTTCTTT.

This chain connects TRBV19 to TRBJ1-6; D remains unclear. The CDR3 contains 17 residues. Germline V gene sequence: CDR1 LNHDA, CDR2 SQIVND (reference sequence). Trimming cost V 5 bases and J 0 bases, with 14 bases left between them. The CDR3 loop reads CASSWGTASSYNSPLHF. The CDR3 DNA is TGTGCCAGTAGTTGGGGAACAGCAAGCTCCTATAATTCACCCCTCCACTTT.

This chain connects TRBV5-1 to TRBJ1-1, with 8 bases matching TRBD1. CDR1 and CDR2 (germline): SGHRS, YFSETQ. J gave up 6 bases and V 3 bases, and 7 bases lay outside the gene matches. The CDR3 spans 14 residues. CDR3 DNA: TGCGCCAGCAGCTCAGGTCAGGGGGCCTCTGAAGCTTTCTTT. Its protein is CASSSGQGASEAFF.

This clone was observed a few times. The J gene is TRBJ2-7, the V gene TRBV18, with D perhaps matching TRBD1 (6 bases). Trimming stripped 6 bases from V and 3 bases from J, with 9 bases between. Germline loops: CDR1 KGHSH, CDR2 LQKENI. The CDR3 has 12 residues. CDR3 sequence (DNA): TGTGCCAGCTCGATACAGGGCTACGAGCAGTACTTC. Translated: CASSIQGYEQYF.

The chain combines TRBV12-3 or TRBV12-4 with TRBJ1-1; D gene ambiguous. The CDR3 is 13 amino acids. The V end lost 1 base, the J end lost 6 bases, and 9 bases lay between the germline ends. The chain's CDR3 is CASSLVPSPEAFF. For the CDR3, the DNA is TGTGCCAGCAGTTTAGTCCCGAGCCCTGAAGCTTTCTTT.

CDR3 protein: CASRSGARETQYF. CDR3 coding DNA: TGTGCCAGCAGGTCTGGGGCGCGAGAGACCCAGTACTTC. The chain uses TRBV6-6 and TRBJ2-5; TRBD1 might be the D (5 bases). The V end lost 6 bases, the J end lost 4 bases, and 12 bases lay between the germline ends. Per germline, CDR1 MNHNY and CDR2 SVGAGI (reference sequence). The CDR3 length is 13 residues.

The chain recombines TRBV28 with TRBJ1-5; no clear D gene. V lost 7 bases and J lost 0, with 13 bases in between. The CDR3 length is 15 residues. CDR1 and CDR2 from the germline V gene are MDHEN and SYDVKM. CDR3 DNA sequence: TGTGCCAGCACCTCCTCGTTGGGTAGCAATCAGCCCCAGCATTTT. Residues: CASTSSLGSNQPQHF.

The gene calls are TRBV12-5 and TRBJ2-5, with D tentatively TRBD1 (6 bases). The ends were cut back, 3 bases at V and 4 bases at J, with 21 bases in the middle. This CDR3 has 17 amino acids. CDR1 is LGHNT and CDR2 is FRNRAP in the germline V gene. The CDR3 spells CASGFPQGSSRIETQYF. CDR3 coding DNA: TGTGCTAGTGGTTTCCCCCAGGGGAGTTCTAGGATAGAGACCCAGTACTTC.

The gene calls are TRBV30 and TRBJ1-2; weak D call: TRBD1 (5 bases). Looked up from germline, CDR1 is GTSNPN and CDR2 is SVGIG (reference sequence). The CDR3 has 14 amino acids. The V and J ends lost 1 base and 4 bases respectively, with 13 bases between them. CDR3 bases: TGTGCCTGGAGTGAACGGGGGATAGGCTATGGCTACACCTTC. It specifies CAWSERGIGYGYTF.

J is TRBJ1-1 and V is TRBV19, with D maybe TRBD1 (5 bases). CDR1 is LNHDA, CDR2 SQIVND, per germline (reference sequence). The germline V and J ends were trimmed by 5 bases and 1 base, with 11 bases remaining between them. There are 14 residues in the CDR3. CDR3 bases: TGTGCCAGTAGTTTCAGGGCGGCGAACACTGAAGCTTTCTTT. This encodes CASSFRAANTEAFF.

CDR3 bases: TGTGCCAGCTCACTGGAGGGGCGAGGGGACAATGAGCAGTTCTTC. Protein product: CASSLEGRGDNEQFF. The rearrangement uses TRBV18 and TRBJ2-1, with D tentatively TRBD2 (6 bases). The germline CDR1 and CDR2 sequences are KGHSH and LQKENI. Between the trimmed V and J ends, which lost 4 bases and 5 bases, there was a span of 15 bases. This CDR3 spans 15 amino acids.

This clone showed up just once. The J gene is TRBJ2-5, the V gene TRBV28, with a possible D match to TRBD1 (5 bases). CDR3 size: 15 residues. The V gene's germline CDR1 is MDHEN and CDR2 SYDVKM. V was clipped by 6 bases and J by 4 bases, with 18 bases between them. The CDR3 sequence: CASSSRSWGGETQYF. The CDR3 region has the DNA TGTGCCAGCAGCTCCCGTAGCTGGGGCGGAGAGACCCAGTACTTC.

V gene TRBV28 combines with J gene TRBJ2-7; TRBD1 agrees at 9 bases. This CDR3 is 14 amino acids long. V was clipped by 6 bases and J by 0 bases; unmatched bases: 3. Germline V gene sequence: CDR1 MDHEN, CDR2 SYDVKM. The DNA for the CDR3 is TGTGCCAGCAGGAGACAGGGGGACTCCTACGAGCAGTACTTC. This translates into CASRRQGDSYEQYF.

The chain is built from TRBV7-9 and TRBJ2-5, with 9 bases fitting TRBD1. The CDR3 length is 14 residues. Germline V gene sequence: CDR1 SEHNR, CDR2 FQNEAQ (reference sequence). Germline trimming cut 7 bases from V and 5 bases from J; bases unmatched to any gene: 8. CDR3 amino acids: CASMPGQGWETQYF. CDR3 nucleotides: TGTGCCAGCATGCCGGGACAGGGATGGGAGACCCAGTACTTC.

This clone occurred a few times. The chain combines TRBV2 with TRBJ2-7; TRBD1 might be the D (10 bases). Trimming stripped 10 bases from V and 7 bases from J, with 20 bases between. The CDR3 contains 13 residues. Germline assignment: CDR1 SNHLY and CDR2 FYNNEI. CDR3 sequence reads: CATRQGAGGEQYF. The CDR3 DNA is TGTGCCACGCGACAGGGGGCGGGAGGGGAGCAGTACTTC.

This clone was detected a few times. The chain has TRBV7-8 and TRBJ1-1; a weak D match, TRBD1 (5 bases). The germline V and J ends were trimmed by 5 bases and 3 bases, with 13 bases remaining between them. This CDR3 has 14 residues. Germline CDR1 and CDR2: SGHVS and FQNEAQ. The CDR3 protein is CASSPMAGDTEAFF. CDR3 nucleotides: TGTGCCAGCAGCCCCATGGCGGGGGACACTGAAGCTTTCTTT.

The rearrangement joins TRBV12-3 or TRBV12-4 to TRBJ1-2; D gene unclear. The V gene lost 3 bases and the J gene lost 1 base, with 6 bases spanning the gap. The CDR3 contains 13 residues. The CDR3 is CASSFRDNYGYTF. The CDR3 DNA reads TGTGCCAGCAGTTTTAGGGATAACTATGGCTACACCTTC.

The chain joins TRBV19 to TRBJ1-1, with D hard to call. Germline CDR1 reads LNHDA; CDR2 reads SQIVND (reference sequence). CDR3 length: 14 residues. Trimming shortened V by 7 bases and J by 1 base, and 13 bases separated the two germline ends. The CDR3 loop reads CASTAYRPNTEAFF. The CDR3 DNA reads as TGTGCCAGTACCGCGTATAGACCGAACACTGAAGCTTTCTTT.